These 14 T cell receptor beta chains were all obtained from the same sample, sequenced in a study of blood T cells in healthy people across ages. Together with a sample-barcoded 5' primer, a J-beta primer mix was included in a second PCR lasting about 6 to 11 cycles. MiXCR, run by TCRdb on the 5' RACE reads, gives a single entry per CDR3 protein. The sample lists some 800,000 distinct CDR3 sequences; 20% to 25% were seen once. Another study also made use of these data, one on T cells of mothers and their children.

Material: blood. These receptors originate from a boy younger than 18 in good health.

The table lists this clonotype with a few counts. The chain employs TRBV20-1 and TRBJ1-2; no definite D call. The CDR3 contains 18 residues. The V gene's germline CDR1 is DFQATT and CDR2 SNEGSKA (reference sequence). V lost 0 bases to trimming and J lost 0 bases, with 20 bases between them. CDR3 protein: CSARDFLSLAPTNYGYTF. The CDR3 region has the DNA TGCAGTGCTAGAGATTTTCTGTCCTTGGCACCTACTAACTATGGCTACACCTTC.

The CDR3 nucleotides are TGTGCCAGCAGCCGAGAAGGGGGTAAAGATACGCAGTATTTT. Its translation is CASSREGGKDTQYF. This chain joins TRBV27 and TRBJ2-3, with a possible D match to TRBD1 (6 bases). Trimming removed 6 bases at V and 5 bases at J, with 15 bases between. The length of the CDR3 is 14 residues. Germline CDR1 is MNHEY and CDR2 is SMNVEV (reference sequence).

In DNA, the CDR3 is TGTGCCAGCAGCTTAGGTAGCGGGGTCACCGGGGAGCTGTTTTTT. Translation: CASSLGSGVTGELFF. The chain is built from TRBV7-2 and TRBJ2-2; 8 bases fit TRBD2. Trimming removed 1 base from V and 4 bases from J; junction bases left unmatched: 2. Germline V gene lookup returns CDR1 SGHTA and CDR2 FQGNSA. The CDR3 consists of 15 residues. Full variable domain (outside the CDR3, taken from reference TRBV7-2 and TRBJ2-2): GAGVSQSPSNKVTEKGKDVELRCDPISGHTALYWYRQSLGQGLEFLIYFQGNSAPDKSGLPSDRFSAERTGGSVSTLTIQRTQQEDSAVYLCASSLGSGVTGELFFGEGSRLTVL.

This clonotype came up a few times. The CDR3 loop is CSARFGGTVSYEQYF. CDR3 nucleotide sequence: TGCAGTGCTAGATTTGGGGGAACAGTATCCTACGAGCAGTACTTC. The rearrangement uses TRBV20-1 and TRBJ2-5; D may correspond to TRBD1 or TRBD2 (5 bases each). Near its end, the DNA agrees better with TRBJ2-7, so the J call may be wrong. This CDR3 has 15 residues. Germline V gene data show CDR1 as DFQATT and CDR2 as SNEGSKA (reference sequence).

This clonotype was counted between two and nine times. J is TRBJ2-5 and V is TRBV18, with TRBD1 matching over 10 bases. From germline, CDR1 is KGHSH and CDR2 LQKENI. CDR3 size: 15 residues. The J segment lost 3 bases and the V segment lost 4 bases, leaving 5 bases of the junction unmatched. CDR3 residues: CASSHSDRGEETQYF. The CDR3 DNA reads TGTGCCAGCTCACATTCGGACAGGGGGGAAGAGACCCAGTACTTC. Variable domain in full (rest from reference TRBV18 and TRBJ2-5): NAGVMQNPRHLVRRRGQEARLRCSPMKGHSHVYWYRQLPEEGLKFMVYLQKENIIDESGMPKERFSAEFPKEGPSILRIQQVVRGDSAAYFCASSHSDRGEETQYFGPGTRLLVL.

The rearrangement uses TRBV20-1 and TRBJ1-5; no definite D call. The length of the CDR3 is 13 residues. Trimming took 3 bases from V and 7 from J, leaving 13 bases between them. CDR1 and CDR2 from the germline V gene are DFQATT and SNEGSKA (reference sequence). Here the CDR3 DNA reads TGCAGTGCTAGCGGGGAGGGAAAACAGCCCCAGCATTTT. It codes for CSASGEGKQPQHF.

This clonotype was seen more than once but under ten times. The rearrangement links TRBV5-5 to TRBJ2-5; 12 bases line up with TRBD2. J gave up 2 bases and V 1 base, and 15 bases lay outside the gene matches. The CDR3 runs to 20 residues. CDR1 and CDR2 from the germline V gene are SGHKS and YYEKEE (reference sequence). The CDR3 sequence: CASSLRAAGTSGLKQETQYF. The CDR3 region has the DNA TGTGCCAGCAGCTTGCGCGCCGCCGGGACTAGCGGGCTAAAGCAAGAGACCCAGTACTTC.

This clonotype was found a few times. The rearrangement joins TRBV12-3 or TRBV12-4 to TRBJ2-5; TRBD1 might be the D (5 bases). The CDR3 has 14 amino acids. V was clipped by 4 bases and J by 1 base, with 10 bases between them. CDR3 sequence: CASSSGMGQETQYF. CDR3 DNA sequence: TGTGCCAGCAGTTCAGGGATGGGCCAAGAGACCCAGTACTTC.

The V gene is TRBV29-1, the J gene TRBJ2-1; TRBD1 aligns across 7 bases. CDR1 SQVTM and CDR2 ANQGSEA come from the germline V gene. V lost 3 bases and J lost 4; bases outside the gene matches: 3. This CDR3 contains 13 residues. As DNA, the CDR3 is TGCAGCGTTGATGACAGGGAATACAATGAGCAGTTCTTC. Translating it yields CSVDDREYNEQFF.

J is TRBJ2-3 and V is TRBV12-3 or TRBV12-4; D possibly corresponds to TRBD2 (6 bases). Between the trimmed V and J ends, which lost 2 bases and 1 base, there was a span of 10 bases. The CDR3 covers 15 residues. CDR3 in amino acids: CASSLRRGGTDTQYF. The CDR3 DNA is TGTGCCAGCAGTTTAAGGCGGGGAGGCACAGATACGCAGTATTTT.

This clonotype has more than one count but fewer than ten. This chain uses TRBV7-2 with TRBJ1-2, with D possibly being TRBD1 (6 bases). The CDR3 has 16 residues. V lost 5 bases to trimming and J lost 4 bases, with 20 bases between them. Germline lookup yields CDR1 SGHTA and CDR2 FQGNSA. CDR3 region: CASSPQAQQGGYGYTF. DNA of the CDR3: TGTGCCAGCAGCCCCCAGGCCCAACAGGGTGGCTATGGCTACACCTTC.

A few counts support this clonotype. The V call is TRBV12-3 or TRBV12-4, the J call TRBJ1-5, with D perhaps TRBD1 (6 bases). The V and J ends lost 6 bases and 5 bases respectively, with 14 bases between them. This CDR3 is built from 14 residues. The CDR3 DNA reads TGTGCCAGCAGAAATAGGGGGACGGATCAGCCCCAGCATTTT. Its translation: CASRNRGTDQPQHF.

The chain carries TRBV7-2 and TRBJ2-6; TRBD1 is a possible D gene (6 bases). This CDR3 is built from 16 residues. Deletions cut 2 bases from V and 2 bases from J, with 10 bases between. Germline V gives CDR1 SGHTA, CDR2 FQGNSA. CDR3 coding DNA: TGTGCCAGCAGCTTACTCACAGGGACTGGGGCCAACGTCCTGACTTTC. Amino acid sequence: CASSLLTGTGANVLTF.

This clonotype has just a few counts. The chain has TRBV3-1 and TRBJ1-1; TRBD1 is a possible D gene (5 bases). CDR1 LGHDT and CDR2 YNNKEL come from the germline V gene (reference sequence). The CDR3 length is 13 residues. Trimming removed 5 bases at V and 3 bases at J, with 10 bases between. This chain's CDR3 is CASSFTGDTEAFF. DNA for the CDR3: TGTGCCAGCAGCTTCACGGGGGACACTGAAGCTTTCTTT.